The entry below gives a single TCR beta chain sequence along with its context. Its antigen remains unknown. Deletions cut 3 bases from V and 7 bases from J, with 15 bases between. The V gene's germline CDR1 is LNHDA and CDR2 SQIVND (reference sequence). The CDR3 covers 15 residues. Profiling relied on immunoSEQ multiplex PCR, and the TCRdb table lists in-frame clones only, not all of them. This table holds more than 110,000 clones, around 93% found once. These data belong to a study of T cell responses to AZD1222 COVID-19 vaccine. The study, taken as a whole, reports: At study baseline, merely roughly 6 AZD1222 recipients were seropositive.

The source of this sequence is an adult who received the AZD1222 COVID-19 vaccine. The chain employs TRBV19 and TRBJ1-4; D gene unclear. The sequencing here drew on peripheral blood, taken 28 days after the second AZD1222 dose. The CDR3 is CASSISPGDGEKLFF. CDR3 DNA: TGTGCCAGTAGTATTAGTCCCGGGGATGGTGAAAAACTGTTTTTT.